The present T cell receptor (beta chain) was sequenced within a study of a mutant IDH1 vaccine in newly diagnosed glioma. Regarding this clone: Its specificity is unknown.

Time point noted: week 35, safety follow-up. Topical imiquimod accompanied each vaccine dose, which consisted of 300 ug of mutant IDH1 20-mer peptide. CDR3 length: 12 residues. The germline V and J ends were trimmed by 3 bases and 6 bases, with 5 bases remaining between them. Germline-derived CDR1 and CDR2 are SGHTA and FQGNSA. Data came from immunoSEQ multiplex PCR; TCRdb stores just in-frame clones and leaves some out. The sample includes 73,000 or so clones, roughly 80% of them seen just once. This clonotype was sampled from a man between 18 and 29 years old with glioma. This specimen was PBMCs, taken from a glioma patient whose treatment included an IDH1 peptide vaccine. V usage is TRBV7-2 and J usage is TRBJ1-4; D remains unclear. The CDR3 here is CASSFRDEKLFF. Here the CDR3 DNA reads TGTGCCAGCAGCTTTAGGGATGAAAAACTGTTTTTT.